This section outlines one T cell receptor (beta chain) sequence together with its context. This CDR3 region has 17 residues. Followed longitudinally, the Seattle patients had been enrolled during active infection. These data belong to a study of blood T cell repertoires in COVID-19. TCRdb's copy holds only in-frame clones and misses some; the assay was immunoSEQ multiplex PCR. The top ten clones hold approximately 5% of a sample with about 250,000 clones, about 83% of them seen once. The chain combines TRBV21-1 with TRBJ2-7; TRBD1 reflects the table's D call only, with no check against the DNA. TRBV21-1 is noted as a pseudogene. This TCR was recovered from a woman of 80 years or more with COVID-19, enrolled during active disease. Sequenced input: peripheral blood. The CDR3 sequence is CASSKIFSWTVVYEQYF. The CDR3 DNA sequence: TGTGCCAGCAGCAAAATCTTTTCTTGGACAGTTGTCTACGAGCAGTACTTC.